The text below deals with one T cell receptor beta chain. This specimen comes from a study of shared clonotypes between healthy human individuals. After removal of 1 base from V and 4 bases from J, the junction contained 10 bases not matched to a gene. Germline CDR1 SGHTA, CDR2 FQGNSA. This CDR3 has 17 residues. The assay was immunoSEQ multiplex PCR, and TCRdb's table has in-frame clones only and misses some. Of around 100,000 clones in the sample, about two thirds were seen once. The sequence was collected from a man aged 30 to 45 in good health. The sequenced sample was memory CD8+ T cells sorted from blood. Indicated subset: CD45RO+ cells pooled with CCR7-negative TemRA cells. The gene calls are TRBV7-2 and TRBJ2-1; 7 bases agree with TRBD1. For the CDR3, the DNA is TGTGCCAGCAGCTTAGATCGGGGACAGACGATATACAATGAGCAGTTCTTC. Translating gives CASSLDRGQTIYNEQFF.